Reported below is one T cell receptor beta chain. Its antigen is as yet unknown. The sample is drawn from a study of cytomegalovirus exposure and HLA in healthy donors. This PCR relied on a set of 60 Vbeta primers and 13 Jbeta primers. The method was immunoSEQ multiplex PCR; TCRdb's version includes in-frame clones alone and lacks a portion of them. The table has about 140,000 clones, 60% to 85% seen once. Regarding the study as a whole: In a later analysis, most CMV-associated TCR beta chains appeared HLA-restricted. Upon later analysis, HLA-associated TCR beta chains proved more clonally expanded than other, equally common chains. The analysis excluded some indistinguishable V segments, including TRBV6-2 and TRBV6-3.

All donors participated as healthy donors of bone marrow. Between the trimmed V and J ends, which lost 0 bases and 0 bases, there was a span of 18 bases. Germline loops: CDR1 SGHRS, CDR2 YFSETQ. The CDR3 length is 19 residues. The sequence derives from a male donor in good health and CMV-seropositive. V and J are TRBV5-1 and TRBJ1-4; D is possibly TRBD1 (5 bases). Sequenced: PBMCs. CDR3 nucleotides: TGCGCCAGCAGCTTGGCGGCAGGGTCTTTGTTGTCAACTAATGAAAAACTGTTTTTT. Its translation: CASSLAAGSLLSTNEKLFF.